Presented here are 26 T cell receptor beta chains from one specimen sequenced in a study of PD-1 blockade in classical Hodgkin lymphoma (TCRdb year 2020). The library was produced with the immunoSEQ multiplex PCR assay. The clones in this table, taken by TCRdb from immuneACCESS, are in-frame only. Not every clone is retained; where verified, under half of the shortfall comes from an unresolved V gene, and the cause of the rest is unknown. In this sample the table shows around 96,000 clones, roughly 83% of which occur a single time. 12% of the sample belongs to the ten largest clones. Interpreted using the paper, the time point label stands for: cycle 1 day 1 (C1D1), immediately before nivolumab initiation. Every trial patient had relapsed following autologous stem cell transplantation, and prior brentuximab vedotin exposure was what differed among cohorts A, B and C. Sample: peripheral blood mononuclear cells (PBMCs), taken at baseline. These receptors were obtained from a human donor with classical Hodgkin lymphoma.

The rearrangement links TRBV10-3 to TRBJ2-1; D call uncertain. The CDR3 is 13 amino acids. V was pared by 0 bases and J by 5 bases, with 5 bases between. Germline values: CDR1 ENHRY, CDR2 SYGVKD. This CDR3 reads CAISESTDNEQFF. The CDR3 DNA is TGTGCCATCAGTGAGTCGACGGACAATGAGCAGTTCTTC.

This clone was seen once. J is TRBJ1-3 and V is TRBV30, with D maybe TRBD1 (5 bases). The V end lost 4 bases, the J end lost 6 bases, and 16 bases lay between the germline ends. This CDR3 spans 14 amino acids. Germline V gene lookup returns CDR1 GTSNPN and CDR2 SVGIG (reference sequence). DNA for the CDR3: TGTGCCTGGACCCTGGGGGGAGGGGAAAACACCATATATTTT. Amino acid sequence: CAWTLGGGENTIYF. Complete variable domain (other parts from reference TRBV30 and TRBJ1-3): SQTIHQWPATLVQPVGSPLSLECTVEGTSNPNLYWYRQAAGRGLQLLFYSVGIGQISSEVPQNLSASRPQDRQFILSSKKLLLSDSGFYLCAWTLGGGENTIYFGEGSWLTVV.

The chain employs TRBV5-4 and TRBJ2-4, with D possibly matching TRBD2 (6 bases). Germline CDR1 and CDR2: SGHNT and YYREEE (reference sequence). This CDR3 has 16 residues. Trimming cost V 5 bases and J 0 bases, with 15 bases left between them. The CDR3: CASSLKVGGAKNIQYF. CDR3 nucleotide sequence: TGTGCCAGCAGTCTGAAGGTCGGGGGAGCCAAAAACATTCAGTACTTC.

The chain couples TRBV6-1 to TRBJ1-1; 8 bases match TRBD1. Germline V gene sequence: CDR1 MNHNS, CDR2 SASEGT. V dropped 9 bases and J dropped 4; count of bases not matched to a gene: 7. The CDR3 contains 13 residues. The CDR3 here is CASSTGAATEAFF. CDR3 DNA: TGTGCCAGTTCGACAGGGGCGGCCACTGAAGCTTTCTTT.

The rearrangement links TRBV11-3 to TRBJ2-1, with TRBD2 identical over 12 bases. Trimming removed 1 base from V and 4 bases from J; junction bases left unmatched: 8. The CDR3 has 18 amino acids. The V gene's germline CDR1 is SGHNT and CDR2 YENEEA. CDR3 region: CASSLGTLAGGSYNEQFF. Written as DNA, the CDR3 is TGTGCCAGCAGCTTAGGAACACTAGCGGGAGGCTCGTACAATGAGCAGTTCTTC.

The chain uses TRBV6-6 and TRBJ1-2; D remains unclear. This CDR3 has 14 residues. Trimming removed 2 bases from V and 4 bases from J, with 11 bases in between. The germline gives CDR1 MNHNY, CDR2 SVGAGI (reference sequence). The CDR3 DNA is TGTGCCAGCAGTTACGGCGGACCAGGCTATGGCTACACCTTC. Protein product: CASSYGGPGYGYTF.

This rearrangement joins TRBV7-3 to TRBJ2-3, with D possibly TRBD1 on 5 matching bases. Germline CDR1 and CDR2: SGHTA and FQGTGA. V dropped 4 bases and J dropped 0 bases, with 5 bases sitting between them. The CDR3 covers 13 residues. CDR3 sequence: CASSWTSTDTQYF. The CDR3 DNA follows: TGTGCCAGCAGCTGGACAAGCACAGATACGCAGTATTTT.

This clone was detected only a few times. The chain has TRBV6-5 and TRBJ2-5; no clear D gene. Between the trimmed V and J ends, which lost 4 bases and 2 bases, there was a span of 11 bases. The CDR3 runs to 14 residues. Germline-derived CDR1 and CDR2 are MNHEY and SVGAGI. The chain's CDR3 is CASSSPSRQETQYF. The CDR3 DNA reads as TGTGCCAGCAGTTCCCCCTCGAGGCAAGAGACCCAGTACTTC.

The chain combines TRBV7-9 with TRBJ2-3; possibly TRBD1 for D (5 bases). CDR1 is SEHNR and CDR2 is FQNEAQ in the germline V gene (reference sequence). This CDR3 region has 13 residues. The V gene lost 1 base and the J gene lost 10 bases, with 12 bases spanning the gap. CDR3 nucleotides: TGTGCCAGCAGCTTAGAGGAGCAGGGTCCGCAGTATTTT. Protein product: CASSLEEQGPQYF.

This clone was recorded once. The chain has TRBV5-1 and TRBJ1-4; 8 bases fit TRBD1. CDR3 length: 15 amino acids. V lost 4 bases to trimming and J lost 8 bases; unmatched junction nucleotides: 10. Germline assignment: CDR1 SGHRS and CDR2 YFSETQ. This CDR3 is CASSLQGAMDEKLFF. CDR3 coding DNA: TGCGCCAGCAGCCTCCAGGGGGCGATGGACGAAAAACTGTTTTTT.

Comments on this clone: The junction departs from the called germline gene at one end, perhaps through a read error. The chain's CDR3 is CASSRKGDAPGRTEAFF. The CDR3 DNA follows: TGCGCCAGCAGCCGAAAGGGGGACGCCCCCGGTCGGACTGAAGCTTTCTTT. This chain joins TRBV5-4 and TRBJ1-1; possible D gene TRBD1, 6 bases. The CDR3 totals 17 residues. The germline V gene encodes CDR1 SGHNT and CDR2 YYREEE (reference sequence).

V gene TRBV4-1 combines with J gene TRBJ2-5, with D perhaps TRBD2 (6 bases). The CDR3 covers 14 residues. Looked up from germline, CDR1 is MGHRA and CDR2 is YSYEKL. V was shortened by 3 bases and J by 4 bases, with 12 bases between the two germline ends. As DNA, the CDR3 is TGCGCCAGCAGCCACACCGGGACTCCAGAGACCCAGTACTTC. It yields the protein CASSHTGTPETQYF.

The sample holds a few counts of this clone. The chain links TRBV7-3 to TRBJ1-1; D ambiguous. This CDR3 contains 14 residues. Germline V gene lookup returns CDR1 SGHTA and CDR2 FQGTGA. V was cut by 1 base and J by 1 base, with 7 bases left in between. CDR3 coding DNA: TGTGCCAGCAGCTTAAAGGCAGGGAACACTGAAGCTTTCTTT. Residues: CASSLKAGNTEAFF.

CDR3 protein: CASSLTRGSGANVLTF. For the CDR3, the DNA is TGCGCCAGCAGCCTCACGAGGGGGTCTGGGGCCAACGTCCTGACTTTC. The genes are TRBV10-1 and TRBJ2-6; TRBD1 is a possible D gene (6 bases). Looked up from germline, CDR1 is WNHNN and CDR2 is SYGVQD (reference sequence). Trimming shortened V by 6 bases and J by 1 base, and 13 bases separated the two germline ends. This CDR3 spans 16 amino acids.

This chain joins TRBV6-5 and TRBJ2-5; tentative D call: TRBD1 (5 bases). The germline V gene has CDR1 MNHEY and CDR2 SVGAGI. CDR3 length equals 16 residues. V was pared by 4 bases and J by 2 bases, with 17 bases between. CDR3 in DNA: TGTGCCAGCAGTTTCTTTCTAGGTGACAGTCAAGAGACCCAGTACTTC. Residues: CASSFFLGDSQETQYF.

The chain couples TRBV28 to TRBJ2-2, with 8 positions matching TRBD2. V trimming: 6 bases; J trimming: 5 bases; junction bases outside the gene matches: 8. This CDR3 spans 15 amino acids. The germline V gene has CDR1 MDHEN and CDR2 SYDVKM. The DNA for the CDR3 is TGTGCCAGCAGACAGAGCGGGAGTGGAACCGGGGAGCTGTTTTTT. Encoded protein: CASRQSGSGTGELFF.

The chain has TRBV5-5 and TRBJ1-5; D may be TRBD1 (5 bases). CDR3 size: 15 residues. Looked up from germline, CDR1 is SGHKS and CDR2 is YYEKEE (reference sequence). Trimming took 0 bases from V and 3 from J, leaving 10 bases between them. The CDR3 here is CASSLVPTDNQPQHF. CDR3 nucleotides: TGTGCCAGCAGCTTGGTGCCGACAGACAATCAGCCCCAGCATTTT.

The DNA for the CDR3 is TGTGCCAGCAGCCTAATAGGGGGGGCCGGGCCAGAGACCCAGTACTTC. It codes for CASSLIGGAGPETQYF. The rearrangement joins TRBV7-3 to TRBJ2-5, with D possibly being TRBD2 (7 bases). The germline gives CDR1 SGHTA, CDR2 FQGTGA. CDR3 length equals 16 residues. Trimming removed 5 bases at V and 4 bases at J, with 20 bases between.

This clone showed up just a few times. The rearrangement uses TRBV5-1 and TRBJ1-1; TRBD1 matches 8 bases. The junction had 8 bases not matched to a gene; V was cut back by 4 bases and J by 0 bases. The CDR3 spans 16 residues. Germline V gene sequence: CDR1 SGHRS, CDR2 YFSETQ. The CDR3 spells CASSRTGTGLNTEAFF. The DNA of the CDR3 is TGCGCCAGCAGCCGAACCGGGACAGGCCTGAACACTGAAGCTTTCTTT.

The chain carries TRBV5-4 and TRBJ1-1; a possible D gene is TRBD1 (6 bases). CDR3 length equals 16 residues. V was shortened by 3 bases and J by 0 bases, with 15 bases between the two germline ends. Germline assignment: CDR1 SGHNT and CDR2 YYREEE (reference sequence). The CDR3 DNA is TGTGCCAGCAGCTCCCCGGCCCCAGGGGTGAACACTGAAGCTTTCTTT. Protein: CASSSPAPGVNTEAFF.

This clone ranks as medium-sized. V is TRBV5-1 and J is TRBJ2-7; the D gene is possibly TRBD1 (6 bases). The germline V gene has CDR1 SGHRS and CDR2 YFSETQ. The CDR3 covers 14 residues. V lost 2 bases and J 5 bases, leaving 14 bases between the germline ends. The CDR3 sequence is CASSFSGAGNEQYF. CDR3 in DNA: TGCGCCAGCAGCTTCTCAGGGGCTGGGAACGAGCAGTACTTC.

The CDR3 loop is CASSQGFADTQYF. CDR3 coding DNA: TGTGCCAGCAGCCAAGGGTTCGCAGATACGCAGTATTTT. The chain employs TRBV4-2 and TRBJ2-3; no clear D. V shed 1 base and J shed 4 bases, with 6 bases lying between them. The CDR3 is 13 amino acids. Looked up from germline, CDR1 is LGHNA and CDR2 is YNFKEQ.

This clone has just a few counts. V and J are TRBV6-5 and TRBJ1-1; D is undetermined. Germline V gene data show CDR1 as MNHEY and CDR2 as SVGAGI. The CDR3 is made up of 14 amino acids. V was pared by 5 bases and J by 5 bases, with 15 bases between. Here the CDR3 DNA reads TGTGCCAGCAGTAGCGATTATCTGGGGACTGAAGCTTTCTTT. Residues: CASSSDYLGTEAFF.

This clone showed up just once. The chain uses TRBV30 and TRBJ1-6; D ambiguous. The CDR3 length is 14 residues. The V and J ends lost 2 bases and 5 bases respectively, with 10 bases between them. The germline CDR1 and CDR2 sequences are GTSNPN and SVGIG (reference sequence). The chain's CDR3 is CAWSQLAHNSPLHF. The CDR3 bases are TGTGCCTGGAGTCAACTAGCACATAATTCACCCCTCCACTTT.

This clone was counted only a few times. This chain uses TRBV4-3 with TRBJ2-1; D gene uncertain. The CDR3 is 15 amino acids. V shed 2 bases and J shed 5 bases, with 13 bases lying between them. CDR1 and CDR2 (germline): LGHNA, YSLEER. The CDR3: CASSQMGFGDNEQFF. The CDR3 coding sequence is TGCGCCAGCAGCCAAATGGGGTTTGGAGACAATGAGCAGTTCTTC.

The chain links TRBV28 to TRBJ2-5; D unclear. CDR3 length equals 15 residues. Germline-derived CDR1 and CDR2 are MDHEN and SYDVKM. V shed 5 bases and J shed 2 bases, with 15 bases lying between them. The CDR3 is CASSPRMARQETQYF. CDR3 in DNA: TGTGCCAGCAGTCCACGCATGGCCCGGCAAGAGACCCAGTACTTC.